What follows are 27 T cell receptor beta chains derived from one specimen sequenced in a study of vaccination and CD4 T cells after COVID-19. Time point here: late sampling 161 to 241 days after vaccination in three convalescent patients. Treatment here: approximately 9-day PBMC culture with coronavirus spike peptide pools or control peptides (ViraFEST assay). The antigens these receptors bind are not known. The Oncomine TCR Beta short-read assay was applied to DNA of cultured CD4+ T cells. One entry per CDR3 protein results from TCRdb running MiXCR on the PCR reads. The table shows 25,000 or so distinct CDR3 sequences, with roughly a third occurring only once. The source was CD4+ T cells from blood, cultured in vitro, collected about 7 months after SARS-CoV-2 vaccination. Receptors originate from a human donor who had recovered from COVID-19.

The chain is built from TRBV30 and TRBJ1-5, with D unclear. Trimming took 2 bases from V and 6 from J, leaving 8 bases between them. The CDR3 is 12 residues long. In germline, CDR1 is GTSNPN, CDR2 SVGIG (reference sequence). Here the CDR3 reads CAWSLRSQPQHF. DNA for the CDR3: TGTGCCTGGAGTCTCAGAAGTCAGCCCCAGCATTTT.

This clonotype came up a few times. This chain joins TRBV15 and TRBJ2-1; 9 nucleotides match TRBD2. The V gene end was trimmed by 3 bases and the J gene end by 4 bases; junction bases not matched to a gene: 4. Germline V gives CDR1 LNHNV, CDR2 YYDKDF (reference sequence). CDR3 size: 15 residues. The CDR3 DNA reads as TGTGCCACCAGCAGCCCTAGCGGGACATACAATGAGCAGTTCTTC. Translation gives CATSSPSGTYNEQFF.

This clonotype was observed a handful of times. This sequence joins TRBV27 and TRBJ2-7, with a possible D match to TRBD2 (6 bases). This CDR3 has 15 residues. The V and J ends lost 5 bases and 3 bases respectively, with 17 bases between them. Per germline, CDR1 MNHEY and CDR2 SMNVEV (reference sequence). The CDR3 here is CASSPRWGENYEQYF. The DNA for the CDR3 is TGTGCCAGCAGTCCCCGTTGGGGGGAGAACTACGAGCAGTACTTC.

The chain uses TRBV2 and TRBJ1-1; D is unresolved. The CDR3 has 13 residues. CDR1 and CDR2 from the germline V gene are SNHLY and FYNNEI. Trimming left V 8 bases short and J 0 bases short, with 10 bases between. DNA for the CDR3: TGTGCCAGCGGCACATCACTGAACACTGAAGCTTTCTTT. It translates to CASGTSLNTEAFF.

This clonotype was seen only a few times. The chain combines TRBV20-1 with TRBJ2-3, with 9 bases that match TRBD2. CDR1 and CDR2 from the germline V gene are DFQATT and SNEGSKA (reference sequence). The CDR3 covers 15 residues. The ends lost 4 bases at V and 6 bases at J; junction bases unmatched: 11. CDR3 sequence reads: CSATPEAGGRDTQYF. CDR3 DNA: TGCAGTGCTACTCCCGAAGCGGGAGGAAGGGATACGCAGTATTTT.

CDR3 nucleotide sequence: TGTGCCAGTAGTATAGAAACTGCTCGGCGTGAAGCTTTCTTT. This encodes CASSIETARREAFF. The J gene is TRBJ1-1, the V gene TRBV19; no reliable D call. Trimming removed 0 bases at V and 7 bases at J, with 12 bases between. Germline CDR1 is LNHDA and CDR2 is SQIVND (reference sequence). The CDR3 has 14 amino acids.

Only a few counts were recorded for this clonotype. The V call is TRBV7-9, the J call TRBJ2-3, with D uncertain. The CDR3 loop spans 14 amino acids. V lost 1 base and J lost 1, with 6 bases in between. Germline assignment: CDR1 SEHNR and CDR2 FQNEAQ (reference sequence). The CDR3 sequence is CASSLGSGTDTQYF. CDR3 bases: TGTGCCAGCAGCTTAGGGAGCGGCACAGATACGCAGTATTTT.

This rearrangement joins TRBV20-1 to TRBJ2-2, with TRBD2 matching over 8 bases. CDR1 DFQATT and CDR2 SNEGSKA come from the germline V gene (reference sequence). With V trimmed by 4 bases and J by 4 bases, 5 bases remained unmatched. CDR3 length: 14 residues. The CDR3 reads CSAKGLAATGELFF. The CDR3 nucleotides are TGCAGTGCTAAAGGACTAGCAGCCACCGGGGAGCTGTTTTTT.

V and J are TRBV29-1 and TRBJ1-2; 9 bases fit TRBD1. CDR1 SQVTM and CDR2 ANQGSEA come from the germline V gene. The CDR3 consists of 14 residues. After removal of 6 bases from V and 8 bases from J, the junction contained 13 bases not matched to a gene. CDR3 DNA: TGCAGCGTGGCCACCGGGACAGGGCAGCGGGGCTACACCTTC. This sequence encodes CSVATGTGQRGYTF.

The chain combines TRBV7-9 with TRBJ1-1, with TRBD1 identical over 7 bases. This CDR3 comprises 14 residues. Trimming cost V 6 bases and J 1 base; bases outside gene matches: 5. The germline V gene encodes CDR1 SEHNR and CDR2 FQNEAQ (reference sequence). The CDR3 nucleotides are TGTGCCAGCAGATTCGGGACAGAGAACACTGAAGCTTTCTTT. Its translation is CASRFGTENTEAFF.

This clonotype was counted between two and nine times. J is TRBJ1-2 and V is TRBV27, with D possibly TRBD1 on 5 matching bases. This CDR3 has 13 residues. V was pared by 3 bases and J by 8 bases, with 13 bases between. CDR1 and CDR2 from the germline V gene are MNHEY and SMNVEV (reference sequence). Written as DNA, the CDR3 is TGTGCCAGCAGTTTCGCTCAGGGACCGGGCTACACCTTC. This translates into CASSFAQGPGYTF.

The sample holds a few counts of this clonotype. In nucleotides, the CDR3 is TGTGCCAGCAGCGCAGGACAGGGCTATGGCTACACCTTC. It specifies CASSAGQGYGYTF. The gene calls are TRBV7-2 and TRBJ1-2; 8 bases are a match to TRBD1. V was clipped by 5 bases and J by 4 bases; unmatched bases: 3. Per the germline V gene, CDR1 is SGHTA and CDR2 is FQGNSA. This CDR3 has 13 residues.

The rearrangement links TRBV19 to TRBJ1-2; D gene unclear. Germline CDR1 LNHDA, CDR2 SQIVND (reference sequence). The length of the CDR3 is 13 residues. Trimming cost V 4 bases and J 4 bases, with 10 bases left between them. The CDR3 DNA sequence: TGTGCCAGTAGTAAGGCCGGGATCTATGGCTACACCTTC. As protein: CASSKAGIYGYTF.

The sample holds a few counts of this clonotype. The chain links TRBV28 to TRBJ1-2; no firm D call. Between the trimmed V and J ends, which lost 4 bases and 4 bases, there was a span of 4 bases. This CDR3 comprises 11 residues. Germline V gene sequence: CDR1 MDHEN, CDR2 SYDVKM. The CDR3 here is CASSSVYGYTF. The CDR3 nucleotides read TGTGCCAGCAGTTCTGTCTATGGCTACACCTTC.

The V call is TRBV30, the J call TRBJ1-1; D is uncertain. Deletions cut 5 bases from V and 2 bases from J, with 6 bases between. The CDR3 loop spans 11 amino acids. CDR1 and CDR2 from the germline V gene are GTSNPN and SVGIG (reference sequence). Written as DNA, the CDR3 is TGTGCCTGGGGGGTTAACACTGAAGCTTTCTTT. Residues: CAWGVNTEAFF.

This clonotype was detected only a few times. The chain has TRBV27 and TRBJ2-2; D remains ambiguous. Trimming left V 6 bases short and J 1 base short, with 21 bases between. The germline CDR1 and CDR2 sequences are MNHEY and SMNVEV (reference sequence). The CDR3 contains 18 residues. CDR3 nucleotides: TGTGCCAGCAGCACTACAATGGGGTTTCGAGGGAACACCGGGGAGCTGTTTTTT. Translation: CASSTTMGFRGNTGELFF.

This clonotype was observed a handful of times. V usage is TRBV28 and J usage is TRBJ2-7, with unresolved D. Germline V gene lookup returns CDR1 MDHEN and CDR2 SYDVKM. V lost 1 base, J lost 2 bases, and 9 bases lay in between. The CDR3 sequence is 14 residues long. CDR3 loop: CASSLYGSTYEQYF. CDR3 sequence (DNA): TGTGCCAGCAGTTTATATGGGTCGACCTACGAGCAGTACTTC.

The gene calls are TRBV18 and TRBJ2-1; 11 positions agree with TRBD2. The trim removed 2 bases at V and 10 bases at J, leaving 13 bases unmatched. Germline V gives CDR1 KGHSH, CDR2 LQKENI. The CDR3 has 17 residues. The CDR3: CASSPNLAGGPSTEQFF. In DNA form, the CDR3 reads TGTGCCAGCTCACCAAATTTAGCGGGAGGGCCGTCGACCGAGCAGTTCTTC.

This clonotype has only a few counts. The rearrangement joins TRBV7-2 to TRBJ2-1, with unresolved D. Germline lookup yields CDR1 SGHTA and CDR2 FQGNSA. The CDR3 consists of 13 residues. V was cut by 1 base and J by 2 bases, with 3 bases left in between. CDR3 sequence: CASSLGAYNEQFF. CDR3 bases: TGTGCCAGCAGCTTAGGGGCCTACAATGAGCAGTTCTTC.

This sequence joins TRBV5-1 and TRBJ2-5; 9 bases match TRBD1. With V trimmed by 2 bases and J by 3 bases, 8 bases remained unmatched. Germline V gene sequence: CDR1 SGHRS, CDR2 YFSETQ. The CDR3 consists of 16 residues. The CDR3 loop is CASSFDVGQGEETQYF. The CDR3 DNA follows: TGCGCCAGCAGCTTCGATGTGGGACAGGGTGAAGAGACCCAGTACTTC.

The V and J genes are TRBV14 and TRBJ2-2; the D gene is possibly TRBD2 (6 bases). CDR1 is SGHDN, CDR2 FVKESK, per germline. This CDR3 comprises 14 residues. V was trimmed by 3 bases and J by 10 bases, leaving 15 bases between them. CDR3 region: CASSHLARDLELFF. Here the CDR3 DNA reads TGTGCCAGCAGCCACCTAGCCCGGGACTTGGAGCTGTTTTTT.

This chain uses TRBV24-1 with TRBJ2-1; 14 bases agree with TRBD2. V was pared by 3 bases and J by 8 bases, with 8 bases of the junction left unmatched. CDR1 is KGHDR, CDR2 SFDVKD, per germline. CDR3 length: 17 residues. CDR3 sequence: CATSDPGTSGSKDEQFF. CDR3 DNA: TGTGCCACCAGTGATCCAGGGACTAGCGGGAGTAAAGATGAGCAGTTCTTC.

The chain couples TRBV29-1 to TRBJ2-3; 8 positions agree with TRBD2. The CDR3 contains 11 residues. The junction had 2 bases not matched to a gene; V was cut back by 7 bases and J by 5 bases. Looked up from germline, CDR1 is SQVTM and CDR2 is ANQGSEA. The CDR3 protein is CSAGGGDTQYF. The CDR3 DNA reads as TGCAGCGCCGGGGGGGGAGATACGCAGTATTTT.

The chain employs TRBV20-1 and TRBJ2-7; 7 bases are a match to TRBD1. Germline lookup yields CDR1 DFQATT and CDR2 SNEGSKA (reference sequence). This CDR3 is 13 amino acids long. The ends lost 2 bases at V and 3 bases at J; junction bases unmatched: 4. CDR3 bases: TGCAGTGCTAGAAGGGGGCCTAACTACGAGCAGTACTTC. This codes for CSARRGPNYEQYF.

The J gene is TRBJ2-2, the V gene TRBV7-9; 8 nucleotides align to TRBD1. The ends lost 2 bases at V and 6 bases at J; junction bases unmatched: 5. Germline lookup yields CDR1 SEHNR and CDR2 FQNEAQ (reference sequence). The CDR3 is 15 amino acids. The chain's CDR3 is CASSLRQGIAGELFF. CDR3 DNA sequence: TGTGCCAGCAGCTTAAGACAGGGGATCGCCGGGGAGCTGTTTTTT.

This clonotype occurred a few times. The V call is TRBV5-1, the J call TRBJ2-7, with 7 bases identical to TRBD1. CDR3 length: 14 residues. Per the germline V gene, CDR1 is SGHRS and CDR2 is YFSETQ. V shed 7 bases, J shed 4 bases, and the junction held 11 bases outside the gene matches. The CDR3 coding sequence is TGCGCCAGCCCTTGTAACAGGGGCGAGTACGAGCAGTACTTC. It encodes CASPCNRGEYEQYF.

The table lists this clonotype with a few counts. The chain links TRBV7-9 to TRBJ2-5, with TRBD2 as a possible D gene (5 bases). The CDR3 runs to 17 residues. The V end was cut by 1 base, the J end by 5 bases, with 20 bases between. Germline-derived CDR1 and CDR2 are SEHNR and FQNEAQ (reference sequence). For the CDR3, the DNA is TGTGCCAGCAGCTTAGGTTTAGCGTTACCTTCTGGGGAGACCCAGTACTTC. This codes for CASSLGLALPSGETQYF.